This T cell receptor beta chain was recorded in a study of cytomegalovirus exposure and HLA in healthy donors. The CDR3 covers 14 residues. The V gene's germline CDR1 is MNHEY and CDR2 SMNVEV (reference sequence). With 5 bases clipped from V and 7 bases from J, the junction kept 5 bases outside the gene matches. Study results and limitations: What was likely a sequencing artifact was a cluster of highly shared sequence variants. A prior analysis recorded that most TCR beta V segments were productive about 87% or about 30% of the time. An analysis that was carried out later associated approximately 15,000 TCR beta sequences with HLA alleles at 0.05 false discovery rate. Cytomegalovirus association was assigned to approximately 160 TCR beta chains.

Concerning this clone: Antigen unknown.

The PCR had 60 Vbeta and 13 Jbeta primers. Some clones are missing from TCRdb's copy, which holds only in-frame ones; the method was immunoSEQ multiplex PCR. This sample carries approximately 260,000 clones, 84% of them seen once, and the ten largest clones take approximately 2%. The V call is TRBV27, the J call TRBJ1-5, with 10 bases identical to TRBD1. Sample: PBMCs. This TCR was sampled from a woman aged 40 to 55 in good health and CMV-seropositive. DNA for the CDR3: TGTGCCAGCAGTAGCGGGACAGGGGCACAGCCCCAGCATTTT. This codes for CASSSGTGAQPQHF.